This T cell receptor beta chain was identified in a study of blood T cell repertoires in COVID-19. The participants were between about 18 and 90 years old and came from under 25 US areas. Repertoires were generated with immunoSEQ multiplex PCR, while TCRdb's copy carries only in-frame clones and drops some. The sample includes 180,000 or so clones, 85% to 90% of them seen just once. The CDR3 length is 14 residues. Trimming took off 3 bases at V and 7 bases at J, with 16 bases between the two ends. CDR1 SGHNT and CDR2 YYREEE come from the germline V gene (reference sequence). This clone was picked up a small number of times.

Material: PBMCs or T cells enriched from blood (not recorded which). The chain carries TRBV5-4 and TRBJ1-2; a possible D gene is TRBD1 (5 bases). The receptor's source is a woman aged 40 to 49 with acute COVID-19. CDR3 in DNA: TGTGCCAGCAGCTCTGAGGAGGGGTGGGGTGGCTACACCTTC. Its protein is CASSSEEGWGGYTF.